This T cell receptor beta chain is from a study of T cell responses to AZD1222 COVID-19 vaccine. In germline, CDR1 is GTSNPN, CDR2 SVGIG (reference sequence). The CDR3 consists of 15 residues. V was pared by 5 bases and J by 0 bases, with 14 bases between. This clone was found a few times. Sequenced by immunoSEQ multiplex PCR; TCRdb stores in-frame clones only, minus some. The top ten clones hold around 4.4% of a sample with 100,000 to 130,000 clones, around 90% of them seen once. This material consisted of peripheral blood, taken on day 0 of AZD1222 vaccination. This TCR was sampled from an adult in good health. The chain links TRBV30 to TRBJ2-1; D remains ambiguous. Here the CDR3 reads CAWAAPTYSYNEQFF. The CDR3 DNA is TGTGCCTGGGCTGCTCCTACCTACTCCTACAATGAGCAGTTCTTC.